This TCR beta chain originates from a study of blood T cell repertoires in COVID-19. Study-level background: Italy, Spain and the United States were the sources of the convalescent and acute COVID-19 samples. T cells, B-cell-depleted T cells, or PBMCs supplied cDNA or gDNA.

As processed by the authors: Reference gene primers were amplified, and this amplification served to estimate nucleated cell counts. Profiling relied on immunoSEQ multiplex PCR, and the TCRdb table lists in-frame clones only, not all of them. V and J calls plus clone size are reproduced from that table; the DNA served to infer D and trimming. The data contain around 200,000 clones, 87% of them singletons. The V segment lost 4 bases and the J segment 5 bases; nucleotides outside the gene matches: 4. From germline, CDR1 is SGHRS and CDR2 YFSETQ. CDR3 size: 14 residues. Sequenced: peripheral blood. The clonotype comes from a young woman who had recovered from COVID-19. The chain links TRBV5-1 to TRBJ1-5, with 9 bases matching TRBD1. CDR3 protein: CASSLQGADQPQHF. For the CDR3, the DNA is TGCGCCAGCAGCCTACAGGGGGCCGATCAGCCCCAGCATTTT.